The entry below gives a single TCR beta chain sequence along with its context. Germline V gives CDR1 KGHSH, CDR2 LQKENI. This CDR3 region has 13 residues. Trimming removed 3 bases from V and 8 bases from J, with 10 bases in between. This entry comes from a study of blood T cell repertoires in COVID-19. The wider study: The United States, Italy and Spain provided the acute and convalescent COVID-19 samples. T cells, B-cell-depleted T cells, or PBMCs supplied cDNA or gDNA.

Original methodology: Cell counts per sample came from amplifying reference gene primers. Only in-frame clones appear in the TCRdb table, and some are missing; sequencing was by immunoSEQ multiplex PCR. For V, J and clone size, that table is used; D and trimming come from the DNA. The table lists around 160,000 clones, roughly 80% of them singletons, with approximately 15% in the top ten. This clonotype was sampled from a woman of 80 years or more with acute or convalescent COVID-19. The sample comprised peripheral blood. The chain employs TRBV18 and TRBJ1-4; a possible D gene is TRBD1 (5 bases). In DNA, the CDR3 is TGTGCCAGCTCACCGGCCGGGGGAGAAAAACTGTTTTTT. It codes for CASSPAGGEKLFF.